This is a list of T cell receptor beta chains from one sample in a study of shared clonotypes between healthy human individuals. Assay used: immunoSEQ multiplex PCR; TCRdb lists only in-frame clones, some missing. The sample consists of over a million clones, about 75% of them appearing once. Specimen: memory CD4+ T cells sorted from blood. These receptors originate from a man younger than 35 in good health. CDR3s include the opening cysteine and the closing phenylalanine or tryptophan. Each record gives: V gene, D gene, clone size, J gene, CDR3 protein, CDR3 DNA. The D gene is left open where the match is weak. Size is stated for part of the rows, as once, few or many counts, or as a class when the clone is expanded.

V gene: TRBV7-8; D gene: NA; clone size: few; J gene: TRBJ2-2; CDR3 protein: CASSHNTGELFF; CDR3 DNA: TGTGCCAGCAGCCATAACACCGGGGAGCTGTTTTTT
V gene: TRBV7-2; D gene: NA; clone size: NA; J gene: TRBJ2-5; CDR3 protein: CASSLAVVRGQETQYF; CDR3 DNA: TGTGCCAGCAGCTTAGCTGTTGTTAGGGGCCAAGAGACCCAGTACTTC
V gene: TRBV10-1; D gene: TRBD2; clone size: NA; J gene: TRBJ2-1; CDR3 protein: CASGAGGSESEQFF; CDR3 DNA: TGCGCCAGCGGAGCGGGGGGGTCGGAAAGTGAGCAGTTCTTC
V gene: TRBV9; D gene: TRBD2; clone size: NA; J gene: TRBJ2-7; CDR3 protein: CASSPRPLAGEKQYF; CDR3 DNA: TGTGCCAGCAGCCCCCGACCCTTAGCGGGAGAGAAGCAGTACTTC
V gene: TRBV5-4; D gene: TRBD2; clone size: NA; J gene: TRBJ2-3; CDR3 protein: CASSLGLATDTQYF; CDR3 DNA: TGTGCCAGCAGCCTGGGACTAGCGACCGATACGCAGTATTTT
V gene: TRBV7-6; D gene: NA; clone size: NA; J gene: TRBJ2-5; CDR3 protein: CASSPSISLETQYF; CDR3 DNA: TGTGCCAGCAGCCCTAGCATTAGCCTAGAGACCCAGTACTTC
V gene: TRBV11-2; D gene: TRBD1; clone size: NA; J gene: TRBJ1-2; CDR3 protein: CASSLVGQGYGYTF; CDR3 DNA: TGTGCCAGCAGCTTGGTGGGACAGGGCTATGGCTACACCTTC
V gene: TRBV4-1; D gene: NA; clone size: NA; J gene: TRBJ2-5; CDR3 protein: CASSHTLRETQYF; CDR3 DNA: TGCGCCAGCAGCCACACCCTTCGGGAGACCCAGTACTTC
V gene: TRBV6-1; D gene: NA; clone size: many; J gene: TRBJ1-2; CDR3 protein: CASSEEPMGGGGYTF; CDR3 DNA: TGTGCCAGCAGTGAAGAGCCCATGGGAGGGGGAGGCTACACCTTC
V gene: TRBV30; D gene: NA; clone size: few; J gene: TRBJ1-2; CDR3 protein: CAWSFLGGGYTF; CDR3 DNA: TGTGCCTGGAGTTTCCTAGGAGGTGGCTACACCTTC
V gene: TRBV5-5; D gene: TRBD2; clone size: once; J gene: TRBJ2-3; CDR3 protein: CASSGFLAGADTQYF; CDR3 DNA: TGTGCCAGCAGCGGCTTCCTAGCGGGAGCAGATACGCAGTATTTT
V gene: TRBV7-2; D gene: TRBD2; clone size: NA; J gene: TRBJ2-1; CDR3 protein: CASSRGGGTSRTYNEQFF; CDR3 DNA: TGTGCCAGCAGCCGGGGAGGGGGGACTAGCCGAACCTACAATGAGCAGTTCTTC
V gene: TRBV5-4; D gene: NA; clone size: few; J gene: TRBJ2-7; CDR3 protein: CASSLDGYEQYF; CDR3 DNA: TGTGCCAGCAGCCTGGACGGATACGAGCAGTACTTC
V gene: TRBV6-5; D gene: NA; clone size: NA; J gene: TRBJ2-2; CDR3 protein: CASKRGGTGELFF; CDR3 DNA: TGTGCCAGCAAGAGGGGCGGCACCGGGGAGCTGTTTTTT
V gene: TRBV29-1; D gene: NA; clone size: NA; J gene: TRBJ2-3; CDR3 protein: CSVDSSSTDTQYF; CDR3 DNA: TGCAGCGTTGACAGTTCTAGCACAGATACGCAGTATTTT
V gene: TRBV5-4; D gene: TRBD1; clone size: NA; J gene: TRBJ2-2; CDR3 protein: CASSRIAPGGNTGELFF; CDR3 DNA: TGTGCCAGCAGCCGGATAGCCCCAGGGGGAAACACCGGGGAGCTGTTTTTT
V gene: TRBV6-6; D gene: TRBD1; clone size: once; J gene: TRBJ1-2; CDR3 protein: CASSYEQGAWYGYTF; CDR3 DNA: TGTGCCAGCAGTTACGAACAGGGGGCCTGGTATGGCTACACCTTC
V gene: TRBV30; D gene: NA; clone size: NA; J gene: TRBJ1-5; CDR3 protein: CAWSQGSERNQPQHF; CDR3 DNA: TGTGCCTGGAGTCAAGGCAGCGAACGCAATCAGCCCCAGCATTTT
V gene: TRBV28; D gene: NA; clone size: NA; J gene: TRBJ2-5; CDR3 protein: CASSLQRGETQYF; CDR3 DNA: TGTGCCAGCAGTTTACAGAGGGGAGAGACCCAGTACTTC
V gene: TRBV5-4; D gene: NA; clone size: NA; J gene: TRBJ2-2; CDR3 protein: CASSFPTGNTGELFF; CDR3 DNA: TGTGCCAGCAGCTTTCCGACAGGCAACACCGGGGAGCTGTTTTTT
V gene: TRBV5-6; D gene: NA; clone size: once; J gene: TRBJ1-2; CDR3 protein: CASSSLGPDRHGYTF; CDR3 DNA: TGTGCCAGCAGCTCCCTAGGACCGGATAGACATGGCTACACCTTC
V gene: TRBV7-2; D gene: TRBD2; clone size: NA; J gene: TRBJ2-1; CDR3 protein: CASSHWGLFYNEQFF; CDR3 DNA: TGTGCCAGCAGCCACTGGGGACTATTCTACAATGAGCAGTTCTTC
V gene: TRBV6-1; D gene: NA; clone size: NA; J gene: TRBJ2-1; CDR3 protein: CASSEAGNLNEQFF; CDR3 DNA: TGTGCCAGCAGTGAAGCCGGCAACCTCAATGAGCAGTTCTTC
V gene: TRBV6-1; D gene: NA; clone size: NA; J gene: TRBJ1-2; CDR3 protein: CASSEFQGYTF; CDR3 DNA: TGTGCCAGCAGTGAATTTCAAGGCTACACCTTC
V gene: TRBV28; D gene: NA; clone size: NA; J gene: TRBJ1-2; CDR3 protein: CASSVNHENYGYTF; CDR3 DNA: TGTGCCAGCAGTGTAAATCATGAGAACTATGGCTACACCTTC
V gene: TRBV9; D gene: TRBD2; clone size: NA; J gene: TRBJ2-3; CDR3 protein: CASSVGTSGRPLDTQYF; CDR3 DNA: TGTGCCAGCAGCGTCGGGACTAGCGGGAGGCCATTGGATACGCAGTATTTT
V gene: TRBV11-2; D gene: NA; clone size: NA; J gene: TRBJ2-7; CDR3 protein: CASSLGRVSSYEQYF; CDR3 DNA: TGTGCCAGCAGCTTAGGTCGGGTTAGCTCCTACGAGCAGTACTTC
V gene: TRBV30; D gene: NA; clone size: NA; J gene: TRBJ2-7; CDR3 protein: CAWSYQGYEQYF; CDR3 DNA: TGTGCCTGGAGTTATCAGGGCTACGAGCAGTACTTC
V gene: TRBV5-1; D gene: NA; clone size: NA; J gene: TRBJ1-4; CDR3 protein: CASSLLNPTNEKLFF; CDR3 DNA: TGCGCCAGCAGCCTCCTCAACCCAACTAATGAAAAACTGTTTTTT
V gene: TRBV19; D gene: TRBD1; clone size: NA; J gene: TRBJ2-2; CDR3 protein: CASQNLGTAYTGELFF; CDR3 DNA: TGTGCCAGTCAGAACTTGGGGACAGCTTACACCGGGGAGCTGTTTTTT
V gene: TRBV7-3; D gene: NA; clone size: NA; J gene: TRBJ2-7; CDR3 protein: CASSPPDRGAHEQYF; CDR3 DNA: TGTGCCAGCAGCCCTCCAGACCGGGGGGCCCACGAGCAGTACTTC
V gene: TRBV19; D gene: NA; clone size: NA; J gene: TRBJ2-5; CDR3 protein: CASSIGSGPRDETQYF; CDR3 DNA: TGTGCCAGTAGTATAGGGTCTGGACCGCGGGACGAGACCCAGTACTTC
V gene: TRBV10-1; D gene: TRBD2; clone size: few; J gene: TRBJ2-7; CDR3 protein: CARPTPFWVAGLSYEQYF; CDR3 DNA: TGCGCCAGACCTACCCCCTTTTGGGTAGCGGGCCTATCCTACGAGCAGTACTTC
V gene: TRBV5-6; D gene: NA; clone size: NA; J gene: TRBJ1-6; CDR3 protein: CASSRSYNSPLHF; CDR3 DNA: TGTGCCAGCAGCCGGTCCTATAATTCACCCCTCCACTTT
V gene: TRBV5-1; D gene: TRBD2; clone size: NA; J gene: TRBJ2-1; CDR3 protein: CASSLPGGTVRNEQFF; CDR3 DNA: TGCGCCAGCAGCTTGCCCGGGGGGACTGTCCGCAATGAGCAGTTCTTC
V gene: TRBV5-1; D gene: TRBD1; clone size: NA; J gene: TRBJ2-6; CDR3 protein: CASSLEGQGSGANVLTF; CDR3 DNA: TGCGCCAGCAGCTTGGAGGGACAGGGGTCTGGGGCCAACGTCCTGACTTTC
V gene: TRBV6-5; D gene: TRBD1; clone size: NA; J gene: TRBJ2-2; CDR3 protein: CASSYSTGGAGGELFF; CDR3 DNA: TGTGCCAGCAGTTACTCGACAGGGGGCGCGGGCGGGGAGCTGTTTTTT
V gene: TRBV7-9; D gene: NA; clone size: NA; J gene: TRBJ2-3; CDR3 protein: CASSFKGGNTDTQYF; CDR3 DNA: TGTGCCAGCAGCTTTAAGGGGGGAAACACAGATACGCAGTATTTT
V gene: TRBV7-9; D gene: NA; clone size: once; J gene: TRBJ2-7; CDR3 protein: CASSLQSLLYF; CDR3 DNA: TGTGCCAGCAGCTTGCAGAGTTTGCTGTACTTC
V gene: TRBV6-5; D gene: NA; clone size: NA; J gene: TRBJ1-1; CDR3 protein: CASSSINTEAFF; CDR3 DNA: TGTGCCAGCAGTTCGATCAACACTGAAGCTTTCTTT